Following are 19 T cell receptor beta chains from one sample sequenced in a study of shared clonotypes between healthy human individuals. Sequenced by immunoSEQ multiplex PCR; TCRdb stores in-frame clones only, minus some. The sample lists 1.6 million or so clones; 98% were seen once. The sample consisted of naive CD4+ T cells sorted from blood. Subset here: CD45RA+ positively selected. The receptor set was obtained from a man aged 25-40 years in good health.

The chain links TRBV28 to TRBJ2-5; no clear D. V was clipped by 5 bases and J by 5 bases, with 18 bases between them. This CDR3 has 15 residues. CDR1 and CDR2 from the germline V gene are MDHEN and SYDVKM. The CDR3 sequence: CASSPHTGGMETQYF. In DNA, the CDR3 is TGTGCCAGCAGTCCCCACACGGGCGGAATGGAGACCCAGTACTTC.

This chain joins TRBV28 and TRBJ2-7; the D gene could be TRBD1 or TRBD2 (5 bases each). Germline V gene data show CDR1 as MDHEN and CDR2 as SYDVKM. The CDR3 consists of 15 residues. V dropped 7 bases and J dropped 5 bases, with 21 bases sitting between them. The CDR3 region has the DNA TGTGCCAGCACCAGATTCGGGGTGACAGCCCACGAGCAGTACTTC. Its translation: CASTRFGVTAHEQYF.

This clone came up a few times. The J gene is TRBJ2-7, the V gene TRBV2, with D possibly called TRBD1 or TRBD2 (6 bases each). V was clipped by 7 bases and J by 5 bases, with 15 bases between them. The CDR3 runs to 13 residues. The germline V gene encodes CDR1 SNHLY and CDR2 FYNNEI. In DNA form, the CDR3 reads TGTGCCAGCACAGAGGGGGGATATGACGAGCAGTACTTC. This gives the protein CASTEGGYDEQYF.

The gene calls are TRBV5-4 and TRBJ2-7, with 8 bases matching TRBD1. CDR1 and CDR2 from the germline V gene are SGHNT and YYREEE (reference sequence). The CDR3 has 13 residues. V lost 0 bases to trimming and J lost 5 bases; unmatched junction nucleotides: 1. The CDR3: CASSLVDRDEQYF. DNA of the CDR3: TGTGCCAGCAGCTTGGTGGACAGGGACGAGCAGTACTTC.

This clone appeared once. The V call is TRBV5-6, the J call TRBJ2-5, with a tentative D call TRBD2 (5 bases). The germline V gene has CDR1 SGHDT and CDR2 YYEEEE. The CDR3 is made up of 16 amino acids. V lost 0 bases and J lost 3, with 15 bases in between. The CDR3 DNA sequence: TGTGCCAGCAGCTTGGGCGTTCGGGATGGGGAAGAGACCCAGTACTTC. This encodes CASSLGVRDGEETQYF.

The table lists this clone with a count of one. The chain combines TRBV18 with TRBJ2-3; D is uncertain. Germline-derived CDR1 and CDR2 are KGHSH and LQKENI. The CDR3 contains 14 residues. The ends were cut back, 1 base at V and 5 bases at J, with 10 bases in the middle. The CDR3 DNA is TGTGCCAGCTCACCACTAGGGCTGAGAGATACGCAGTATTTT. The encoded protein is CASSPLGLRDTQYF.

The chain joins TRBV7-9 to TRBJ2-7, with TRBD1 as a possible D gene (5 bases). The CDR3 has 14 residues. Germline V CDR1 and CDR2: SEHNR, FQNEAQ (reference sequence). V lost 5 bases, J lost 5 bases, and 16 bases lay in between. CDR3 amino acids: CASSPHTGVDEQYF. The CDR3 DNA reads as TGTGCCAGCAGCCCACACACAGGAGTCGACGAGCAGTACTTC.

V and J are TRBV5-1 and TRBJ2-3; D unresolved. The germline V gene encodes CDR1 SGHRS and CDR2 YFSETQ. Deletions cut 2 bases from V and 6 bases from J, with 13 bases between. This CDR3 is 14 amino acids long. The CDR3 is CASSFFSEADTQYF. In DNA, the CDR3 is TGCGCCAGCAGCTTTTTTAGTGAGGCGGATACGCAGTATTTT. Based on the CDR3 plus reference TRBV5-1 and TRBJ2-3, the full variable domain is KAGVTQTPRYLIKTRGQQVTLSCSPISGHRSVSWYQQTPGQGLQFLFEYFSETQRNKGNFPGRFSGRQFSNSRSEMNVSTLELGDSALYLCASSFFSEADTQYFGPGTRLTVL.

The chain recombines TRBV6-5 with TRBJ2-2, with a possible D match to TRBD1 (6 bases). Germline CDR1 MNHEY, CDR2 SVGAGI. The CDR3 loop spans 14 amino acids. V was clipped by 5 bases and J by 2 bases, with 9 bases between them. The CDR3 DNA reads TGTGCCAGCAGTAGGGGGTTAAACACCGGGGAGCTGTTTTTT. This sequence encodes CASSRGLNTGELFF.

The chain has TRBV30 and TRBJ2-3; 7 bases line up with TRBD1. The V gene's germline CDR1 is GTSNPN and CDR2 SVGIG (reference sequence). The CDR3 length is 19 residues. Trimming removed 4 bases from V and 6 bases from J; junction bases left unmatched: 25. CDR3 sequence: CAWTQGIPPGLLRVDTQYF. CDR3 bases: TGTGCCTGGACACAGGGGATCCCACCCGGCCTCCTTAGGGTGGATACGCAGTATTTT.

This chain links TRBV21-1 with TRBJ2-6; the table's D call of TRBD1 was not tested on the DNA. TRBV21-1 is a pseudogene. The CDR3 runs 17 residues. CDR3 protein: CASSKEPGYSGANVLTF. CDR3 coding DNA: TGTGCCAGCAGCAAAGAGCCAGGTTATTCTGGGGCCAACGTCCTGACTTTC.

This clone was recorded once. The chain is built from TRBV11-2 and TRBJ2-2; 8 bases are a match to TRBD1. The CDR3 loop spans 15 amino acids. Germline V gene lookup returns CDR1 SGHAT and CDR2 FQNNGV. The ends lost 5 bases at V and 6 bases at J; junction bases unmatched: 8. CDR3 sequence (DNA): TGTGCCAGCAGCCAGCAGGGGGCGAGTTCCGGGGAGCTGTTTTTT. Its protein product is CASSQQGASSGELFF.

The chain links TRBV19 to TRBJ2-6; D uncertain. The CDR3 is made up of 18 amino acids. V lost 5 bases and J 0 bases, leaving 17 bases between the germline ends. The V gene's germline CDR1 is LNHDA and CDR2 SQIVND (reference sequence). The CDR3 reads CASSHLGQPISGANVLTF. CDR3 bases: TGTGCCAGTAGTCACTTGGGCCAACCAATCTCTGGGGCCAACGTCCTGACTTTC. The full variable domain, with the rest looked up from reference TRBV19 and TRBJ2-6, is DGGITQSPKYLFRKEGQNVTLSCEQNLNHDAMYWYRQDPGQGLRLIYYSQIVNDFQKGDIAEGYSVSREKKESFPLTVTSAQKNPTAFYLCASSHLGQPISGANVLTFGAGSRLTVL.

V and J are TRBV7-2 and TRBJ1-1; D not certain. Germline lookup yields CDR1 SGHTA and CDR2 FQGNSA. Trimming removed 5 bases at V and 8 bases at J, with 15 bases between. The CDR3 is 13 amino acids. The CDR3 reads CASSLEWRTEAFF. Written as DNA, the CDR3 is TGTGCCAGCAGCCTCGAATGGAGAACCGAAGCTTTCTTT.

The CDR3 loop is CASSFGLAISRTGELFF. CDR3 nucleotide sequence: TGTGCCAGCAGCTTCGGACTAGCTATCTCTCGCACCGGGGAGCTGTTTTTT. This sequence joins TRBV5-4 and TRBJ2-2; 8 bases fit TRBD2. This CDR3 spans 17 amino acids. CDR1 and CDR2 from the germline V gene are SGHNT and YYREEE (reference sequence). J gave up 4 bases and V 2 bases, and 10 bases lay outside the gene matches.

The V call is TRBV19, the J call TRBJ1-1, with D uncertain. Trimming shortened V by 8 bases and J by 4 bases, and 17 bases separated the two germline ends. Germline V gene lookup returns CDR1 LNHDA and CDR2 SQIVND (reference sequence). The CDR3 sequence is 14 residues long. CDR3 sequence (DNA): TGTGCCAGTCAAACTCCCGCGGTATCCACTGAAGCTTTCTTT. It translates to CASQTPAVSTEAFF.

This chain links TRBV6-5 with TRBJ1-4, with a tentative D call TRBD1 (5 bases). Trimming cost V 0 bases and J 7 bases, with 12 bases left between them. CDR1 MNHEY and CDR2 SVGAGI come from the germline V gene. The CDR3 is 15 amino acids. The CDR3 is CASSYSAGNPEKLFF. CDR3 in DNA: TGTGCCAGCAGTTACTCAGCAGGGAATCCTGAAAAACTGTTTTTT.

The chain has TRBV27 and TRBJ2-1; 9 bases are a match to TRBD2. Unmatched junction bases numbered 7, after V lost 6 bases and J lost 4 bases. The CDR3 has 15 residues. The V gene's germline CDR1 is MNHEY and CDR2 SMNVEV (reference sequence). DNA for the CDR3: TGTGCCAGCAGGGATTGGCGGGAGGGATACAATGAGCAGTTCTTC. Its protein is CASRDWREGYNEQFF.

The rearrangement joins TRBV5-6 to TRBJ1-4; TRBD1 matches 8 bases. The CDR3 runs 16 residues. The V gene end was trimmed by 1 base and the J gene end by 8 bases; junction bases not matched to a gene: 10. Germline V lookup: CDR1 SGHDT, CDR2 YYEEEE. Here the CDR3 reads CASSLYDGQGYEKLFF. CDR3 in DNA: TGTGCCAGCAGCTTGTATGACGGACAGGGCTACGAAAAACTGTTTTTT.